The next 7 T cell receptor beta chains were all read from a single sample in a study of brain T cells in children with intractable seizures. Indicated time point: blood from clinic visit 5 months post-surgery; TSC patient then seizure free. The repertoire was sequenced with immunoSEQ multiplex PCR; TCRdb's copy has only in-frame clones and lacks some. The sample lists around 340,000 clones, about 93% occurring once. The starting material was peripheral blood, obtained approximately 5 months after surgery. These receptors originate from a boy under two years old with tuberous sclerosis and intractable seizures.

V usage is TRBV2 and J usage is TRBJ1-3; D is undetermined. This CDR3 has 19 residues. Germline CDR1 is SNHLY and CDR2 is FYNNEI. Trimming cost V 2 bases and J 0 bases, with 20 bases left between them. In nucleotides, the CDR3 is TGTGCCAGCAGTGAAAGGACTACCTTCCAGGACCCCTCTGGAAACACCATATATTTT. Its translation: CASSERTTFQDPSGNTIYF.

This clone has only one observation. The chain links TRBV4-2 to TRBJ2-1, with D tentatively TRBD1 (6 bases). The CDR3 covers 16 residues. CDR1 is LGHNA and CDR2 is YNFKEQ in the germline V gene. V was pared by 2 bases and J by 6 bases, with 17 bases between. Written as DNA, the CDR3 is TGTGCCAGCAGCCAATTCCGGCAGGGGAACGGCAATGAGCAGTTCTTC. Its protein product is CASSQFRQGNGNEQFF.

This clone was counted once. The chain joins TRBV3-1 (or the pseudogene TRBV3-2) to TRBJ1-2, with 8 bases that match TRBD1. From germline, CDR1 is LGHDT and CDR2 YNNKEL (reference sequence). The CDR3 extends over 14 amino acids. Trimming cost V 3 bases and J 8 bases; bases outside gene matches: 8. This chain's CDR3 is CASSHADRGSGYTF. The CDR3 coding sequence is TGTGCCAGCAGCCATGCCGACAGGGGAAGCGGCTACACCTTC.

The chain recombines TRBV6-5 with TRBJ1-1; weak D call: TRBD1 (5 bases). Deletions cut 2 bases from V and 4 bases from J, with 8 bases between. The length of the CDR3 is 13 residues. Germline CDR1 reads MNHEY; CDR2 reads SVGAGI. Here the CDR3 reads CASSYVQGTEAFF. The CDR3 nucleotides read TGTGCCAGCAGTTACGTCCAGGGCACTGAAGCTTTCTTT.

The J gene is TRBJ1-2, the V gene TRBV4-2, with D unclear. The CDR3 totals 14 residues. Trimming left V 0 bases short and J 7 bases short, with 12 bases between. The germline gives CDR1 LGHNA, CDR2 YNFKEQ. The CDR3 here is CASSQDLESGGYTF. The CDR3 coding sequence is TGTGCCAGCAGCCAAGACCTTGAGTCTGGTGGCTACACCTTC.

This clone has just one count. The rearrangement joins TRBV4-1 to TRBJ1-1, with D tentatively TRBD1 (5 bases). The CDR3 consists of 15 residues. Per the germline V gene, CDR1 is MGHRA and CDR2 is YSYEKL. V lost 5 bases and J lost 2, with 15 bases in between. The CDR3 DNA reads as TGCGCCAGCAGCATATACCCCGGGGGTAACACTGAAGCTTTCTTT. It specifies CASSIYPGGNTEAFF.

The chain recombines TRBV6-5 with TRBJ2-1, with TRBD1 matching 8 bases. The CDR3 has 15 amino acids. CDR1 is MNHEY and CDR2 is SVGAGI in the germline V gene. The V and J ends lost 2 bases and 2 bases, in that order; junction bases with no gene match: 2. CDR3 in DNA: TGTGCCAGCAGTTACGTGGACAGGGCCTACAATGAGCAGTTCTTC. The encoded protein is CASSYVDRAYNEQFF.